Below are 21 T cell receptor beta chains sequenced from a single sample in a study of T cell responses to AZD1222 COVID-19 vaccine. This table comes from immunoSEQ multiplex PCR, and its TCRdb copy is limited to in-frame clones, with some not included. The sample carries roughly 150,000 clones, under 95% recorded once. Source: peripheral blood, taken on day 0 of AZD1222 vaccination. The source of these receptors is an adult in good health.

V and J are TRBV2 and TRBJ1-2, with TRBD1 identical over 7 bases. The CDR3 has 12 amino acids. V trimming: 9 bases; J trimming: 3 bases; junction bases outside the gene matches: 4. Germline V CDR1 and CDR2: SNHLY, FYNNEI. CDR3 bases: TGTGCCAGGAGGGACAGTTACTATGGCTACACCTTC. It is translated as CARRDSYYGYTF.

The J gene is TRBJ1-6, the V gene TRBV30; D may be TRBD1 (6 bases). CDR1 is GTSNPN, CDR2 SVGIG, per germline (reference sequence). Trimming pared 4 bases from V and 8 bases from J, leaving 12 bases between. The CDR3 is made up of 13 amino acids. CDR3 amino acids: CAWTGGGDSPLHF. The CDR3 DNA reads as TGTGCCTGGACCGGGGGCGGGGATTCACCCCTCCACTTT.

The rearrangement joins TRBV3-1 (or the pseudogene TRBV3-2) to TRBJ2-1; TRBD2 matches at 8 bases. This CDR3 is built from 15 residues. Trimming removed 4 bases from V and 3 bases from J; junction bases left unmatched: 5. Germline CDR1 and CDR2: LGHDT and YNNKEL (reference sequence). CDR3 sequence: CASSPGGAYYNEQFF. Here the CDR3 DNA reads TGTGCCAGCAGCCCCGGGGGGGCCTACTACAATGAGCAGTTCTTC.

The J gene is TRBJ1-2, the V gene TRBV6-5; D unresolved. Germline CDR1 is MNHEY and CDR2 is SVGAGI. The V end lost 11 bases, the J end lost 0 bases, and 7 bases lay between the germline ends. The CDR3 totals 11 residues. The CDR3: CAEGTNYGYTF. The DNA for the CDR3 is TGTGCCGAAGGTACTAACTATGGCTACACCTTC.

V and J are TRBV15 and TRBJ2-4, with D perhaps matching TRBD1 or TRBD2 (5 bases each). CDR3 size: 15 residues. Trimming removed 5 bases at V and 3 bases at J, with 14 bases between. Germline V gene lookup returns CDR1 LNHNV and CDR2 YYDKDF (reference sequence). DNA for the CDR3: TGTGCCACCAGCCCACTAGTGGGGGACAAAAACATTCAGTACTTC. Translated: CATSPLVGDKNIQYF.

The chain joins TRBV28 to TRBJ2-1, with TRBD1 matching 12 bases. Trimming took 6 bases from V and 8 from J; bases not matched to a gene: 8. The CDR3 is 15 residues long. CDR1 and CDR2 (germline): MDHEN, SYDVKM. The CDR3 sequence is CASSSGTGGSDEQFF. CDR3 DNA: TGTGCCAGCAGCTCCGGGACAGGGGGCTCGGATGAGCAGTTCTTC. Complete variable domain (other parts from reference TRBV28 and TRBJ2-1): DVKVTQSSRYLVKRTGEKVFLECVQDMDHENMFWYRQDPGLGLRLIYFSYDVKMKEKGDIPEGYSVSREKKERFSLILESASTNQTSMYLCASSSGTGGSDEQFFGPGTRLTVL.

The CDR3 protein is CASSLPNTEAFF. CDR3 DNA: TGCGCCAGCAGCCTTCCGAACACTGAAGCTTTCTTT. The chain combines TRBV5-1 with TRBJ1-1; D gene unclear. Trimming shortened V by 4 bases and J by 1 base, and 5 bases separated the two germline ends. The CDR3 extends over 12 amino acids. The V gene's germline CDR1 is SGHRS and CDR2 YFSETQ.

The chain uses TRBV7-8 and TRBJ2-3, with TRBD2 as a possible D gene (6 bases). The CDR3 totals 15 residues. Germline V gives CDR1 SGHVS, CDR2 FQNEAQ. Deletions cut 3 bases from V and 5 bases from J, with 15 bases between. The CDR3 is CASSLRRGFKDTQYF. The CDR3 DNA reads TGTGCCAGCAGCTTGCGGAGGGGATTCAAAGATACGCAGTATTTT.

Of note for this clone: At one boundary the junction diverges from the germline segment, which might be a read error. The CDR3 reads CAINEGQNTEAFF. DNA for the CDR3: TGTGCCATCAATGAGGGGCAAAACACTGAAGCTTTCTTT. The chain uses TRBV10-3 and TRBJ1-1; possible D gene TRBD1, 5 bases. The germline V gene encodes CDR1 ENHRY and CDR2 SYGVKD. The CDR3 has 13 amino acids.

The V and J genes are TRBV30 and TRBJ1-3; no clear D. The CDR3 is 10 amino acids. Germline CDR1 reads GTSNPN; CDR2 reads SVGIG (reference sequence). Trimming took 1 base from V and 5 from J, leaving 0 bases between them. CDR3: CAWSGNTIYF. Written as DNA, the CDR3 is TGTGCCTGGAGTGGAAACACCATATATTTT.

V usage is TRBV5-1 and J usage is TRBJ1-1, with 7 nucleotides matching TRBD1. The germline gives CDR1 SGHRS, CDR2 YFSETQ. The V gene end was trimmed by 3 bases and the J gene end by 5 bases; junction bases not matched to a gene: 7. The CDR3 length is 14 residues. The CDR3 DNA reads as TGCGCCAGCAGCTCGACAGGGTCGAGGACTGAAGCTTTCTTT. It encodes CASSSTGSRTEAFF.

The chain uses TRBV7-8 and TRBJ1-1; D ambiguous. V was clipped by 5 bases and J by 7 bases, with 8 bases between them. The CDR3 sequence is 11 residues long. CDR1 SGHVS and CDR2 FQNEAQ come from the germline V gene. The CDR3 region is CASSPSVEAFF. The CDR3 DNA reads as TGTGCCAGCAGCCCTTCTGTTGAAGCTTTCTTT. The variable domain in full, with the rest retrieved from reference TRBV7-8 and TRBJ1-1, is GAGVSQSPRYKVAKRGQDVALRCDPISGHVSLFWYQQALGQGPEFLTYFQNEAQLDKSGLPSDRFFAERPEGSVSTLKIQRTQQEDSAVYLCASSPSVEAFFGQGTRLTVV.

The chain uses TRBV2 and TRBJ1-4; 10 bases align to TRBD1. The V gene end was trimmed by 5 bases and the J gene end by 2 bases; junction bases not matched to a gene: 2. This CDR3 has 15 residues. In germline, CDR1 is SNHLY, CDR2 FYNNEI. DNA for the CDR3: TGTGCCAGCAGTCGACAGGGGGCGACTAATGAAAAACTGTTTTTT. Translation gives CASSRQGATNEKLFF.

This clone has a single count. The chain links TRBV6-2 or TRBV6-3 to TRBJ1-5, with D tentatively TRBD1 (6 bases). V was trimmed by 2 bases and J by 3 bases, leaving 8 bases between them. Germline CDR1 is MNHEY and CDR2 is SVGEGT. The CDR3 is 14 amino acids. In nucleotides, the CDR3 is TGTGCCAGCAGTTACAGACAGGTCAATCAGCCCCAGCATTTT. Translating it yields CASSYRQVNQPQHF.

The chain carries TRBV7-6 and TRBJ2-3; TRBD2 matches at 11 bases. The CDR3 covers 17 residues. V lost 2 bases, J lost 4 bases, and 8 bases stayed unmatched. Germline CDR1 SGHVS, CDR2 FNYEAQ. CDR3 nucleotide sequence: TGTGCCAGCAGCTTACGCACTAGCGGGAGAGTACCAGATACGCAGTATTTT. Encoded protein: CASSLRTSGRVPDTQYF.

The chain's CDR3 is CASSSGTGGYNEQFF. CDR3 sequence (DNA): TGCGCCAGCAGCTCCGGGACAGGGGGATACAATGAGCAGTTCTTC. The chain uses TRBV5-1 and TRBJ2-1, with 11 positions matching TRBD1. The V gene end was trimmed by 3 bases and the J gene end by 4 bases; junction bases not matched to a gene: 3. The CDR3 has 15 residues. Looked up from germline, CDR1 is SGHRS and CDR2 is YFSETQ.

The rearrangement links TRBV15 to TRBJ2-1; TRBD1 agrees at 9 bases. The germline CDR1 and CDR2 sequences are LNHNV and YYDKDF (reference sequence). V dropped 1 base and J dropped 2; count of bases not matched to a gene: 3. CDR3 length: 16 amino acids. The CDR3: CATSRVRTGAYNEQFF. CDR3 nucleotides: TGTGCCACCAGCAGAGTTAGGACAGGGGCCTACAATGAGCAGTTCTTC.

V is TRBV19 and J is TRBJ1-1; 10 bases line up with TRBD1. From germline, CDR1 is LNHDA and CDR2 SQIVND (reference sequence). The CDR3 runs 15 residues. The trim removed 8 bases at V and 1 base at J, leaving 7 bases unmatched. For the CDR3, the DNA is TGTGCCAGTGCCGACAGGGGGCGGACGAACACTGAAGCTTTCTTT. Residues: CASADRGRTNTEAFF.

The gene calls are TRBV28 and TRBJ2-7, with TRBD2 as a possible D gene (5 bases). Per germline, CDR1 MDHEN and CDR2 SYDVKM. The CDR3 is 13 amino acids. The V end lost 2 bases, the J end lost 2 bases, and 7 bases lay between the germline ends. For the CDR3, the DNA is TGTGCCAGCAGTTTAATGAGGGCCTACGAGCAGTACTTC. Protein sequence: CASSLMRAYEQYF.

V and J are TRBV5-1 and TRBJ2-1; D remains ambiguous. Germline lookup yields CDR1 SGHRS and CDR2 YFSETQ. The CDR3 is 13 amino acids. V gave up 0 bases and J gave up 6 bases, with 7 bases separating them. The CDR3: CASSLGGLNEQFF. CDR3 DNA: TGCGCCAGCAGCTTGGGAGGCCTCAATGAGCAGTTCTTC.

The V and J genes are TRBV2 and TRBJ1-4; D uncertain. Germline V gene sequence: CDR1 SNHLY, CDR2 FYNNEI. The CDR3 sequence is 14 residues long. Deletions cut 4 bases from V and 3 bases from J, with 9 bases between. The CDR3 DNA sequence: TGTGCCAGCAGTGGGAGCCCGGCTAATGAAAAACTGTTTTTT. Amino acid sequence: CASSGSPANEKLFF.